This T cell receptor beta chain appears in the sequencing data of a study of spatial heterogeneity in lung cancer. Study-level information: The mean occurrence of each unique TCR and UMI combination in raw reads exceeded eight.

Trimming removed 7 bases at V and 2 bases at J, with 11 bases between. Germline V gene data show CDR1 as SNHLY and CDR2 as FYNNEI. This CDR3 region has 14 residues. Time point described: sample taken at primary tumor resection. Tumor, nontumor lung or frozen PBMC supplied whole RNA, sequenced without sorting. Samples were donated by 72 untreated early-stage non-small cell lung cancer patients. Individually, TCR cDNA molecules were each labelled with a unique molecular identifier. TCRdb processed the 5' RACE reads anew with MiXCR; each CDR3 protein has one entry. The sample yields 4,500 to 5,500 distinct CDR3 sequences, 15% to 20% seen once. This clonotype was recorded a few times.

The V call is TRBV2, the J call TRBJ2-2; D call uncertain. The sequence was obtained from a male donor with early-stage non-small cell lung cancer. The material was normal lung tissue next to the tumor, obtained at surgery. CDR3 sequence (DNA): TGTGCCAGCATGGAGCAGGCCAACACCGGGGAGCTGTTTTTT. It is translated as CASMEQANTGELFF.